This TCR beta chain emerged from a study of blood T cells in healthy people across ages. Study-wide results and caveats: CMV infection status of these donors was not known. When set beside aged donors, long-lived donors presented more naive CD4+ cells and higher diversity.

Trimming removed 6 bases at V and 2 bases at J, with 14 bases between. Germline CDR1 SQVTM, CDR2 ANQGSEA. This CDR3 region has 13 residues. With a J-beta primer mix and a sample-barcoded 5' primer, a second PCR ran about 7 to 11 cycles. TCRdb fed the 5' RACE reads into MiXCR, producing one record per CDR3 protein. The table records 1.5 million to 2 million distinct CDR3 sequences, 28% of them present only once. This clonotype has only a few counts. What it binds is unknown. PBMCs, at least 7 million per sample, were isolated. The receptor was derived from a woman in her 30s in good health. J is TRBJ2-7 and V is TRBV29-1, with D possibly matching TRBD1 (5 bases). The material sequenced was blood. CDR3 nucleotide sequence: TGCAGCGTCATAACAGGTTCCCCCTACGAGCAGTACTTC. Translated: CSVITGSPYEQYF.